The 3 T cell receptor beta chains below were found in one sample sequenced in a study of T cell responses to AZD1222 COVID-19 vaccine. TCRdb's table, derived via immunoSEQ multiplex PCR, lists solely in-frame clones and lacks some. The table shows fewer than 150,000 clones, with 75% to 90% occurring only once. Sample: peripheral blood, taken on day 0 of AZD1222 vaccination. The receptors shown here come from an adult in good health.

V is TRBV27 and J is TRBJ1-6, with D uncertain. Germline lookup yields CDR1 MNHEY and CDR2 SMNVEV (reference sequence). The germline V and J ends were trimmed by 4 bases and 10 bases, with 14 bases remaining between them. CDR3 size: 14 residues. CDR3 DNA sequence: TGTGCCAGCAGTTACGGTGGGCAGGAGTCACCCCTCCACTTT. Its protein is CASSYGGQESPLHF.

Written as DNA, the CDR3 is TGTGCCAGCAGCCTACGCTACAATGAGCAGTTCTTC. Translation: CASSLRYNEQFF. The V call is TRBV7-8, the J call TRBJ2-1; D is unresolved. The V gene's germline CDR1 is SGHVS and CDR2 FQNEAQ. The CDR3 runs 12 residues. V lost 5 bases and J lost 3, with 5 bases in between.

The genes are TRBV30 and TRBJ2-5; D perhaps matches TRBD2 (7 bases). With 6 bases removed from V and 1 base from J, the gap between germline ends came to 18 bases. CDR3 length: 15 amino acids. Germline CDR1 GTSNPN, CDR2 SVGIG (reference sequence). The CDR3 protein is CACSLAGAIQETQYF. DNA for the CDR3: TGTGCCTGCAGCTTGGCGGGGGCCATCCAAGAGACCCAGTACTTC.